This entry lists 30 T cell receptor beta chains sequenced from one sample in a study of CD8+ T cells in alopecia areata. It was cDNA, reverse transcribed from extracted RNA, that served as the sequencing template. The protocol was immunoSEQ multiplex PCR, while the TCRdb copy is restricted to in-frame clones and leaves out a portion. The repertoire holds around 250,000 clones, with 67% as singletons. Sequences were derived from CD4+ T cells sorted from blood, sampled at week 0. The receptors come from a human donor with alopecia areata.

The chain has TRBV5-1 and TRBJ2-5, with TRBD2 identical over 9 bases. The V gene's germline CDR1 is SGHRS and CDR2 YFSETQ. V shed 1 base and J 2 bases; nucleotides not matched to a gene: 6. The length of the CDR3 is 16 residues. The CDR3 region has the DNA TGCGCCAGCAGCTTGTTCGTAGCGGGGGCTCAAGAGACCCAGTACTTC. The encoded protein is CASSLFVAGAQETQYF.

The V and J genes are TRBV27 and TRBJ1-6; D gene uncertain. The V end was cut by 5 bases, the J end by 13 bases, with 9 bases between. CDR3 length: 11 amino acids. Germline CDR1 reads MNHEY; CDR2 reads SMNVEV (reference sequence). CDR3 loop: CASSALGPLHF. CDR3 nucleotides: TGTGCCAGCAGTGCATTGGGGCCCCTCCACTTT.

CDR3 residues: CASSQDSTKSSYNEQFF. DNA for the CDR3: TGCGCCAGCAGCCAAGACTCGACTAAAAGCTCCTACAATGAGCAGTTCTTC. The chain has TRBV4-1 and TRBJ2-1, with D tentatively TRBD2 (5 bases). The CDR3 consists of 17 residues. CDR1 and CDR2 from the germline V gene are MGHRA and YSYEKL. Trimming took off 0 bases at V and 0 bases at J, with 12 bases between the two ends.

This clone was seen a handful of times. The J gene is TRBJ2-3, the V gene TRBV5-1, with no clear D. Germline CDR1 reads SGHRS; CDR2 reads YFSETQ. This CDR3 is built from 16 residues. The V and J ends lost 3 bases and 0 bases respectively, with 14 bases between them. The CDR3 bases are TGCGCCAGCAGCTACTTCCAAGAAACTAGCACAGATACGCAGTATTTT. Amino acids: CASSYFQETSTDTQYF. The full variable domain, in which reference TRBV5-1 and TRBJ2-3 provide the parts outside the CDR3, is KAGVTQTPRYLIKTRGQQVTLSCSPISGHRSVSWYQQTPGQGLQFLFEYFSETQRNKGNFPGRFSGRQFSNSRSEMNVSTLELGDSALYLCASSYFQETSTDTQYFGPGTRLTVL.

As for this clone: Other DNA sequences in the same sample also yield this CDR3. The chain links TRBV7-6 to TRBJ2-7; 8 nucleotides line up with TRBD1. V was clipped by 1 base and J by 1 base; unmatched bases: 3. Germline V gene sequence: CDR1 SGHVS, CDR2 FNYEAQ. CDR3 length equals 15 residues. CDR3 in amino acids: CASSLVTGGSYEQYF. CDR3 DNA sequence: TGTGCCAGCAGCTTAGTTACAGGGGGTTCCTACGAGCAGTACTTC. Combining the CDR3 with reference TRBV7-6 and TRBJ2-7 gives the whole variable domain GAGVSQSPRYKVTKRGQDVALRCDPISGHVSLYWYRQALGQGPEFLTYFNYEAQQDKSGLPNDRFSAERPEGSISTLTIQRTEQRDSAMYRCASSLVTGGSYEQYFGPGTRLTVT.

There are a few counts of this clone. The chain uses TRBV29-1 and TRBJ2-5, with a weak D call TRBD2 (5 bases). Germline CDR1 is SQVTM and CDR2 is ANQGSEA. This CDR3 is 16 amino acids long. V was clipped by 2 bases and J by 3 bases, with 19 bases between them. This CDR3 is CSVERVTIYGEETQYF. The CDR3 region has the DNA TGCAGCGTTGAACGGGTGACGATCTACGGGGAAGAGACCCAGTACTTC.

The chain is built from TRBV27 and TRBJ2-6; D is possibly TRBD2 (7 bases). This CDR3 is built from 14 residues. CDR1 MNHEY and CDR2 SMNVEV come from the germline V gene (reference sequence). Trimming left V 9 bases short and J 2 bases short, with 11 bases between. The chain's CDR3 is CARGGATGANVLTF. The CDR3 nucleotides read TGTGCCAGGGGGGGGGCCACTGGGGCCAACGTCCTGACTTTC.

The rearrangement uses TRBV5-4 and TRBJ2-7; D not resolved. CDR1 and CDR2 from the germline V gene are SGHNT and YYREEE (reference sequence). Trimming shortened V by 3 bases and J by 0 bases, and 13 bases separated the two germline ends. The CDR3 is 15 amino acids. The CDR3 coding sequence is TGTGCCAGCAGCTCCCAGAGACATAGCTCCTACGAGCAGTACTTC. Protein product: CASSSQRHSSYEQYF.

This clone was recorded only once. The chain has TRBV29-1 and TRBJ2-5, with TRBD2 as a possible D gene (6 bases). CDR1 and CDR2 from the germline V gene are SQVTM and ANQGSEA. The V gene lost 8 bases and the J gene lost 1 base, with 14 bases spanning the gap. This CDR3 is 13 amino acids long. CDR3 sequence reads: CSSLATLQETQYF. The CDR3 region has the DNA TGCAGCTCTCTAGCGACCCTCCAAGAGACCCAGTACTTC.

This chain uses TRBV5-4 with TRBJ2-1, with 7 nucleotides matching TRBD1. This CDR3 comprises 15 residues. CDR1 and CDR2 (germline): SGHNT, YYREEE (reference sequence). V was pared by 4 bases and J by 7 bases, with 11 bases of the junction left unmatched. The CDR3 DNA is TGTGCCAGCAGCCCCCCGGGACAGCTCCCTAATGAGCAGTTCTTC. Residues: CASSPPGQLPNEQFF.

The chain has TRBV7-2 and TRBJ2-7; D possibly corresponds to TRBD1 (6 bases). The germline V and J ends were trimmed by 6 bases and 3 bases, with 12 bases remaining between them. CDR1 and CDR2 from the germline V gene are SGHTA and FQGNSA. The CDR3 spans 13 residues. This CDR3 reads CASRLTGLYEQYF. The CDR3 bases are TGTGCCAGCAGATTGACAGGACTCTACGAGCAGTACTTC.

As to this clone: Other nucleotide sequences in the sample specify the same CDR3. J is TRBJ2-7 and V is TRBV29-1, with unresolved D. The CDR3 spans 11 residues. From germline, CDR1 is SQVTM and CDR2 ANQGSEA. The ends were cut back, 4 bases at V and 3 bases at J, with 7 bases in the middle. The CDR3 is CSVVLGYEQYF. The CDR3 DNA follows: TGCAGCGTTGTCTTGGGCTACGAGCAGTACTTC.

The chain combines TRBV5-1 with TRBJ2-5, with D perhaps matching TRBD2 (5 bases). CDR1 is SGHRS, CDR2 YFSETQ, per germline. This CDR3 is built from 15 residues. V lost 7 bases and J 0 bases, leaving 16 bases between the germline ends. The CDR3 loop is CASSRRTRDQETQYF. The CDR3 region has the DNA TGCGCCAGCTCAAGACGAACGCGGGACCAAGAGACCCAGTACTTC.

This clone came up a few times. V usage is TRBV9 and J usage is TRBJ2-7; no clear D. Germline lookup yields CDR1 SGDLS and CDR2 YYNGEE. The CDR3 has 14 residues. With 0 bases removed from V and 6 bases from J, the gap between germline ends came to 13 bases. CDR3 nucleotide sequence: TGTGCCAGCAGCGTAGGGGCTGGGCTCGGCGAGCAGTACTTC. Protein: CASSVGAGLGEQYF.

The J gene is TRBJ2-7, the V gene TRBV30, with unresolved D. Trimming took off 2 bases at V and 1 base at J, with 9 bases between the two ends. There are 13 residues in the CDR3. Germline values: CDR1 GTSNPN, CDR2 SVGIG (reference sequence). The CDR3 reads CAWSNRLSYEQYF. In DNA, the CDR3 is TGTGCCTGGAGTAATAGGCTGTCCTACGAGCAGTACTTC.

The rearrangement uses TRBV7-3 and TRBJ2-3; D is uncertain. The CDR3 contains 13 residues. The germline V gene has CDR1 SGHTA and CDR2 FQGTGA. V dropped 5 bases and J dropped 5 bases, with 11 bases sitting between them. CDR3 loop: CASSPNWGDTQYF. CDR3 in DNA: TGTGCCAGCAGCCCAAACTGGGGAGATACGCAGTATTTT.

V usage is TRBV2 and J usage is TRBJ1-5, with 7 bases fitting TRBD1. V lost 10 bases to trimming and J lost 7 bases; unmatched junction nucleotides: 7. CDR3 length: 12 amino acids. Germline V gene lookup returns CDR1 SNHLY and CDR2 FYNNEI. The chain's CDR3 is CATAHRGQPQHF. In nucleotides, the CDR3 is TGTGCCACCGCCCACAGGGGACAGCCCCAGCATTTT.

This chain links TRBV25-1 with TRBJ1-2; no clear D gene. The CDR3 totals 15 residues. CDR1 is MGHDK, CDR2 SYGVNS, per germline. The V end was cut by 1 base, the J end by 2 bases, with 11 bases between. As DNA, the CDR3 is TGTGCCAGCAGTGAATCAACACACGGGAACTATGGCTACACCTTC. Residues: CASSESTHGNYGYTF.

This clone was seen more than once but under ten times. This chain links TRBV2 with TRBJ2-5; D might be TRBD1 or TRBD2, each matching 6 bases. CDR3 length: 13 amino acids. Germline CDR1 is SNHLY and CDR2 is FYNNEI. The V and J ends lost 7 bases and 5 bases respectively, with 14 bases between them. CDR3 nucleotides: TGTGCCAGCACTCGGGGGCCTGGGGAGACCCAGTACTTC. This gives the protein CASTRGPGETQYF.

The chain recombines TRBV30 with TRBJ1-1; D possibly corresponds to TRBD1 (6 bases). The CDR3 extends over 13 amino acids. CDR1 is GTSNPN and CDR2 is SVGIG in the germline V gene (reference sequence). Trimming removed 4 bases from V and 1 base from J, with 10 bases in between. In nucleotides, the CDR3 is TGTGCCTGGATGGACAGAGCGAACACTGAAGCTTTCTTT. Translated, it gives CAWMDRANTEAFF.

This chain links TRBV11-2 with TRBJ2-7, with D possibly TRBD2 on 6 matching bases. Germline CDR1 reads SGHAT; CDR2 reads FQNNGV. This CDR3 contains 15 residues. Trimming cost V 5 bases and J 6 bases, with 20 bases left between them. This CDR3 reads CASSPVAGRGREQYF. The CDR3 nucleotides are TGTGCCAGCAGCCCAGTCGCGGGGCGGGGTCGCGAGCAGTACTTC.

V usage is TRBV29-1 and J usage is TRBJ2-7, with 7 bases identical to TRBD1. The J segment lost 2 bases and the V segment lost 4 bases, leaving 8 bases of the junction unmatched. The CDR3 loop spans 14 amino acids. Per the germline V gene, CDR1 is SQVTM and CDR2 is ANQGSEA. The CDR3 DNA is TGCAGCGTTGTTTGGGCGACAGGGACCTACGAGCAGTACTTC. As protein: CSVVWATGTYEQYF.

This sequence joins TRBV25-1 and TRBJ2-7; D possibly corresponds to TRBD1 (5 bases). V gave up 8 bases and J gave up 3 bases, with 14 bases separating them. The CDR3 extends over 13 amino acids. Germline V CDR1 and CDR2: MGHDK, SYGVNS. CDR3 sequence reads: CASGEGAGYEQYF. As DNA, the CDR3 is TGTGCCAGCGGAGAAGGGGCTGGCTACGAGCAGTACTTC.

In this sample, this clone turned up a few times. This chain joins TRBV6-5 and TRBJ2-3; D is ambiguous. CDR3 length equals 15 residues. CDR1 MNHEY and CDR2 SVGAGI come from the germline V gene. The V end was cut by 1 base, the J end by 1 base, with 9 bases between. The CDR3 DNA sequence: TGTGCCAGCAGTTACTTGGGATCGGGCACAGATACGCAGTATTTT. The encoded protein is CASSYLGSGTDTQYF.

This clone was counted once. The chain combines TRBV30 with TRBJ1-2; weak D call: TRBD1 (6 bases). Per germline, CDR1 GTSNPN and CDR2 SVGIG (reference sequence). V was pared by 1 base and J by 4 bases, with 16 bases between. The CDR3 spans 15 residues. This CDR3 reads CAWSDRGQGSYGYTF. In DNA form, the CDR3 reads TGTGCCTGGAGTGATCGAGGCCAGGGGTCCTATGGCTACACCTTC.

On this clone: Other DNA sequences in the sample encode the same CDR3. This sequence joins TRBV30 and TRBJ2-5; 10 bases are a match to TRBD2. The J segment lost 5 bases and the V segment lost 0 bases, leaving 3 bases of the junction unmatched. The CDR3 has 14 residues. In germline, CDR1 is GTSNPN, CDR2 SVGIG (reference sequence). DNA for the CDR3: TGTGCCTGGAGTGTACTAGCGGGGCAGGAGACCCAGTACTTC. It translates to CAWSVLAGQETQYF.

DNA for the CDR3: TGTGCCAGCAGTCCACTGGGGGGTGGCTACACCTTC. This codes for CASSPLGGGYTF. The rearrangement uses TRBV27 and TRBJ1-2; D might be TRBD1 (5 bases). V lost 5 bases and J lost 7, with 11 bases in between. The length of the CDR3 is 12 residues. From germline, CDR1 is MNHEY and CDR2 SMNVEV (reference sequence).

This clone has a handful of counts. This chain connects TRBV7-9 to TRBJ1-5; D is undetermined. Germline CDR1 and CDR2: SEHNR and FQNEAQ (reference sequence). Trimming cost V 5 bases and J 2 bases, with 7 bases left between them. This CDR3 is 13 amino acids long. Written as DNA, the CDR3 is TGTGCCAGCAGCCTTCGGGGCAATCAGCCCCAGCATTTT. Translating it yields CASSLRGNQPQHF.

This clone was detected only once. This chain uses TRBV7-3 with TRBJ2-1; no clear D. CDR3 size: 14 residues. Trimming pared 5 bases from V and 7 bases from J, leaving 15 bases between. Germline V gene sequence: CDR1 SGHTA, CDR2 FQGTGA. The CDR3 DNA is TGTGCCAGCAGCCTGGGAAGCGAGAATAATGAGCAGTTCTTC. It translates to CASSLGSENNEQFF.

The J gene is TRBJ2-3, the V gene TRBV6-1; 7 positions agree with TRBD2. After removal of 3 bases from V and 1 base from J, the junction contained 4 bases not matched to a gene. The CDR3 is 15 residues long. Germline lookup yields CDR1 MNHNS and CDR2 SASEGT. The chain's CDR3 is CASSDRSGGTDTQYF. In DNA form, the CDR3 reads TGTGCCAGCAGTGACAGGAGCGGGGGCACAGATACGCAGTATTTT.